What follows are 10 T cell receptor beta chains derived from one specimen sequenced in a study of T-cell memory formation after mild COVID-19. From the 5' RACE reads, TCRdb called clonotypes with MiXCR, one entry per CDR3 protein. Of about 40,000 distinct CDR3 sequences listed, roughly an eighth are singletons. Sample: PBMCs or a T cell subset sorted from them (not recorded which). The receptors were sampled from a man between 18 and 29 years old who had mild COVID-19 (a few samples of this study predate the infection). Cell type and time point are not known.

This clonotype was seen ten or more times. In DNA form, the CDR3 reads TGTGCCAGCAGCCGCCGGGGACTCCAAGAGACCCAGTACTTC. Encoded protein: CASSRRGLQETQYF. The V gene is TRBV7-2, the J gene TRBJ2-5; D is perhaps TRBD2 (6 bases). V was cut by 5 bases and J by 1 base, with 11 bases left in between. Germline loops: CDR1 SGHTA, CDR2 FQGNSA. The CDR3 sequence is 14 residues long.

The table lists this clonotype with many counts. The chain is built from TRBV5-1 and TRBJ2-1; maybe TRBD2 (6 bases). With 0 bases removed from V and 7 bases from J, the gap between germline ends came to 8 bases. Germline CDR1 SGHRS, CDR2 YFSETQ. The CDR3 has 13 amino acids. CDR3 coding DNA: TGCGCCAGCAGCTTGGCCGGGGGAAATGAGCAGTTCTTC. Translated: CASSLAGGNEQFF.

This clonotype was observed many times. The rearrangement joins TRBV6-5 to TRBJ2-3, with 10 bases identical to TRBD2. Losses at the gene ends were 5 bases for V and 2 bases for J; bases not matched to a gene: 10. Per germline, CDR1 MNHEY and CDR2 SVGAGI. The CDR3 spans 17 residues. The CDR3 DNA is TGTGCCAGCAGTACGGCCTCTCTAGCGGGGGTCACAGATACGCAGTATTTT. Translating gives CASSTASLAGVTDTQYF.

In this sample, this clonotype turned up many times. The chain has TRBV5-1 and TRBJ1-2; 7 bases agree with TRBD1. V dropped 4 bases and J dropped 8; count of bases not matched to a gene: 11. The CDR3 spans 14 residues. Germline CDR1 SGHRS, CDR2 YFSETQ. For the CDR3, the DNA is TGCGCCAGCAGCGGCGGACAGGCTCTATCGGGCTACACCTTC. Its protein product is CASSGGQALSGYTF.

This clonotype rates as medium-sized (0.01 to 0.1%). The chain carries TRBV20-1 and TRBJ1-2, with 7 bases that match TRBD1. Per the germline V gene, CDR1 is DFQATT and CDR2 is SNEGSKA (reference sequence). J was trimmed by 2 bases and V by 5 bases; bases with no gene match: 5. The CDR3 is made up of 13 amino acids. CDR3 sequence reads: CSASKDRNYGYTF. CDR3 DNA sequence: TGCAGTGCTTCCAAGGACAGGAACTATGGCTACACCTTC.

Ten or more counts support this clonotype. The V and J genes are TRBV7-8 and TRBJ2-1; D not certain. V lost 3 bases to trimming and J lost 9 bases, with 15 bases between them. The CDR3 totals 14 residues. Per germline, CDR1 SGHVS and CDR2 FQNEAQ. CDR3 loop: CASSFLPTGGEQFF. The CDR3 DNA reads as TGTGCCAGCAGCTTTCTACCGACCGGCGGTGAGCAGTTCTTC.

This clonotype was seen repeatedly, ten times or more. The V and J genes are TRBV7-8 and TRBJ1-1; maybe TRBD1 (6 bases). Per the germline V gene, CDR1 is SGHVS and CDR2 is FQNEAQ. Trimming shortened V by 2 bases and J by 1 base, and 11 bases separated the two germline ends. The CDR3 contains 15 residues. The CDR3 DNA sequence: TGTGCCAGCAGCTTAATCGGGGGCGGGAACACTGAAGCTTTCTTT. It yields the protein CASSLIGGGNTEAFF.

This clonotype came up many times. The V call is TRBV7-2, the J call TRBJ2-5, with 7 bases matching TRBD2. The CDR3 has 14 residues. The ends lost 4 bases at V and 1 base at J; junction bases unmatched: 3. Germline assignment: CDR1 SGHTA and CDR2 FQGNSA. CDR3 nucleotide sequence: TGTGCCAGCAGCTCAGCGGGGACCCAAGAGACCCAGTACTTC. Protein product: CASSSAGTQETQYF.

This clonotype was picked up many times. V gene TRBV2 combines with J gene TRBJ2-7; either TRBD1 or TRBD2 may fit D (5 bases each). Germline values: CDR1 SNHLY, CDR2 FYNNEI. Trimming removed 8 bases at V and 4 bases at J, with 24 bases between. The CDR3 is 16 amino acids. The CDR3 region is CASSPFIDTGGYEQYF. CDR3 coding DNA: TGTGCCAGCTCCCCCTTCATAGACACTGGGGGATACGAGCAGTACTTC.

This clonotype was seen at least ten times. The rearrangement uses TRBV6-4 and TRBJ2-2, with D tentatively TRBD1 (6 bases). The CDR3 is 13 amino acids. Germline CDR1 and CDR2: MRHNA and SNTAGT. Trimming left V 3 bases short and J 4 bases short, with 6 bases between. The DNA for the CDR3 is TGTGCCAGCAGTGAGGGGGCCACCGGGGAGCTGTTTTTT. Its protein is CASSEGATGELFF.